This T cell receptor beta chain was found in a study of T cell repertoires in cytomegalovirus infection. Overall study: CMV epitopes, recently identified HLA-C-restricted and well-studied HLA-B-restricted, were used. CMV infection together with matching HLA type was indicated by public TCR beta signatures.

This clonotype was seen ten or more times. Its antigen is unknown. The study, taken as a whole, reports: Predominance within the ex vivo response was attributable to HLA-C-restricted CMV-specific TCR beta clonotypes. Adding up the frequency of public TCR beta families identified people who carried CMV plus the relevant HLA.

The V end lost 6 bases, the J end lost 1 base, and 9 bases lay between the germline ends. The germline V gene encodes CDR1 MDHEN and CDR2 SYDVKM. The CDR3 runs to 13 residues. TCRdb reprocessed the reads via MiXCR and lists one record per CDR3 protein. The sample consists of 570,000 or so distinct CDR3 sequences, just under 40% of them appearing once. Sequenced here: cultured PBMCs, sampled from culture after CMV antigen stimulation. The source of this sequence is a human donor in good health (CMV status not recorded). Some clones in this sample may be carry-over from other donors' samples. J is TRBJ1-2 and V is TRBV28; perhaps TRBD1 as D (5 bases). Written as DNA, the CDR3 is TGTGCCAGCAGCTTGACAGTTAACTATGGCTACACCTTC. Translation gives CASSLTVNYGYTF.